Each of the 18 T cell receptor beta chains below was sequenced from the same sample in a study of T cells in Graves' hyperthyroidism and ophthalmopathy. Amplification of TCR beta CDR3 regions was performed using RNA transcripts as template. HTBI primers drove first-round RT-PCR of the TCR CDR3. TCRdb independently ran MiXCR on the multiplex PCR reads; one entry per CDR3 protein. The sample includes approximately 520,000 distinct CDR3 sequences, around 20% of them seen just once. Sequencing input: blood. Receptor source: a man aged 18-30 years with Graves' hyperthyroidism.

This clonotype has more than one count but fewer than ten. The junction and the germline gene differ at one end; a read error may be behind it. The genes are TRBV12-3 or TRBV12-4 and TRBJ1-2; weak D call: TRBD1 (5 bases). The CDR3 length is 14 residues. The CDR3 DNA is TGTGCCAGCAGTTTGACAGTGTCCAACTATGGTTACACCTTC. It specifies CASSLTVSNYGYTF.

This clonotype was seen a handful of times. The CDR3 sequence is CASGLGQTNQPQHF. The CDR3 DNA sequence: TGTGCTAGTGGTTTGGGACAGACAAATCAGCCCCAGCATTTT. This rearrangement joins TRBV12-5 to TRBJ1-5; tentatively, D is TRBD1 (5 bases). The CDR3 sequence is 14 residues long. Germline assignment: CDR1 LGHNT and CDR2 FRNRAP. Trimming took 1 base from V and 4 from J, leaving 8 bases between them.

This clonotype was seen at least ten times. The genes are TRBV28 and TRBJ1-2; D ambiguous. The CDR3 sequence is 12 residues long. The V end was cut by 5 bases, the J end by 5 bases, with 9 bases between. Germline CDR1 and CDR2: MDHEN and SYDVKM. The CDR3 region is CASSQAGYGYTF. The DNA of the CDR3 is TGTGCCAGCAGTCAGGCTGGGTATGGCTACACCTTC.

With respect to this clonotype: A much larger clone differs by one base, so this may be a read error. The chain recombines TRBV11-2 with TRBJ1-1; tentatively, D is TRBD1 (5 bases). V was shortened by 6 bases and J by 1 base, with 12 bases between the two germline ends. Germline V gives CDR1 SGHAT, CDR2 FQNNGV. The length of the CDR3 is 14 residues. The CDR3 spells CASRSDSQNTEAFF. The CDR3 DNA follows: TGTGCCAGCAGATCTGACAGTCAGAACACTGAAGCTTTCTTT.

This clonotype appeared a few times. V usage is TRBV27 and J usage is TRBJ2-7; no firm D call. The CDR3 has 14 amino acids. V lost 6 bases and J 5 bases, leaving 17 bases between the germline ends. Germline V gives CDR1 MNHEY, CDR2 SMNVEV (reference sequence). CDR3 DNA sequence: TGTGCCAGCAGCGGACGGCCTTTGGTCAACGAGCAGTACTTC. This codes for CASSGRPLVNEQYF.

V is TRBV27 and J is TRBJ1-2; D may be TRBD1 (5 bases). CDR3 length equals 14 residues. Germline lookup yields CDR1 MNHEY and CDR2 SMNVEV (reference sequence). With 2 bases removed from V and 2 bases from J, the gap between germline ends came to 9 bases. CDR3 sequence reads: CASSLNRKNYGYTF. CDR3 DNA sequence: TGTGCCAGCAGTTTAAACAGGAAAAACTATGGCTACACCTTC.

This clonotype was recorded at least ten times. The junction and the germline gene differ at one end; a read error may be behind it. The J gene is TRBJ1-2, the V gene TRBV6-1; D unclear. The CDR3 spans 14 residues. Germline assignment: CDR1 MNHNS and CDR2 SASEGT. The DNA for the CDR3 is TGTGCCAGCAGTGCCGGCAGAATGAGGGAGGCTAACGCCTTC. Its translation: CASSAGRMREANAF.

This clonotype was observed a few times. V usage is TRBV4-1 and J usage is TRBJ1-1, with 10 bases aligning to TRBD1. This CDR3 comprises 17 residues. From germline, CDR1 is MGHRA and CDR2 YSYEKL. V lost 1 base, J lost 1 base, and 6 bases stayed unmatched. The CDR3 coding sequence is TGCGCCAGCAGCCAAGGTCGACAGGGGGCTAGGAACACTGAAGCTTTCTTT. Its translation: CASSQGRQGARNTEAFF.

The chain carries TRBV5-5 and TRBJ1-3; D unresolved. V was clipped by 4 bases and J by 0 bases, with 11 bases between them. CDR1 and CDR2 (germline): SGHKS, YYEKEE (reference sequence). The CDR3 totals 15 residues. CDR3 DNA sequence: TGTGCCAGCAGCGCCCGCGGGGTCTCTGGAAACACCATATATTTT. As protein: CASSARGVSGNTIYF.

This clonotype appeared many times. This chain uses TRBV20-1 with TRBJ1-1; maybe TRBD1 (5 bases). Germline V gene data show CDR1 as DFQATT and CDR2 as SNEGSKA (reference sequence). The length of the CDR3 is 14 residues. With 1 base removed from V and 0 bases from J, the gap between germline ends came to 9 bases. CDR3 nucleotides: TGCAGTGCTAGAGCTGACAGCCTGAACACTGAAGCTTTCTTT. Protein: CSARADSLNTEAFF.

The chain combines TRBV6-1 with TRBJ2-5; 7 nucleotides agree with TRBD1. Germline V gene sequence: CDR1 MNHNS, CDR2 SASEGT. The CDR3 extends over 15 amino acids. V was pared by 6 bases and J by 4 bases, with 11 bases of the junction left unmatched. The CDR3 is CASRPTTGSAETQYF. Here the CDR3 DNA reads TGTGCCAGCAGGCCAACGACAGGGTCGGCAGAGACCCAGTACTTC.

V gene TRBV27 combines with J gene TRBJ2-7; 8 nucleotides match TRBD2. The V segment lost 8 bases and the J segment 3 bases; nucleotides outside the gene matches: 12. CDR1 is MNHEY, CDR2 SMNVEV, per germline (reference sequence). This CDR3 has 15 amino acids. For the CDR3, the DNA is TGTGCCAGCTCCTATAGCGGGGAGGGTAGCTACGAGCAGTACTTC. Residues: CASSYSGEGSYEQYF.

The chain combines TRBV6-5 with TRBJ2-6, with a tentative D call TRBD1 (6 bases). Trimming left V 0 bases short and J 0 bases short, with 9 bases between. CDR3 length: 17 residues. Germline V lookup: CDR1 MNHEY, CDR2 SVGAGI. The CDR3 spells CASSYSWTASGANVLTF. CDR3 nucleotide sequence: TGTGCCAGCAGTTACTCGTGGACAGCCTCTGGGGCCAACGTCCTGACTTTC.

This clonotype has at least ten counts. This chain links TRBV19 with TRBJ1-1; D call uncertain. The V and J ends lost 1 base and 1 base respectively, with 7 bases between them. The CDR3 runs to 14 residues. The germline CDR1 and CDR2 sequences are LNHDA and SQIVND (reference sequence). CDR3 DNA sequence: TGTGCCAGTAGTATAGGAGGGCAGAACACTGAAGCTTTCTTT. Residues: CASSIGGQNTEAFF.

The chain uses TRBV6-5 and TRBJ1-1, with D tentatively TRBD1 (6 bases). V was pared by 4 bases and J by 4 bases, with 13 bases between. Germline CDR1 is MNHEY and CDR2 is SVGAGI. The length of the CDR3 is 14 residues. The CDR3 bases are TGTGCCAGCAGTTCCGGTACAGGGTTCACTGAAGCTTTCTTT. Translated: CASSSGTGFTEAFF.

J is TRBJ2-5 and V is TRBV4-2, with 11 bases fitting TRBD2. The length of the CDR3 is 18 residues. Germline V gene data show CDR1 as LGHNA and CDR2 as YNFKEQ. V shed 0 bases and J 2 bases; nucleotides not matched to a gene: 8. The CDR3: CASSQEVAGGPSQETQYF. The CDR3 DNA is TGTGCCAGCAGCCAAGAGGTAGCGGGAGGGCCCTCACAAGAGACCCAGTACTTC.

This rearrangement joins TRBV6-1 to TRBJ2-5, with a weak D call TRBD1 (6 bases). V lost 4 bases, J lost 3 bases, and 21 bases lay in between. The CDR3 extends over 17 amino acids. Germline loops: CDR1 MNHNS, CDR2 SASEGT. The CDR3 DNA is TGTGCCAGCAGTGCCCCACCCCCAGGGGTTCAGAAAGAGACCCAGTACTTC. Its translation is CASSAPPPGVQKETQYF.

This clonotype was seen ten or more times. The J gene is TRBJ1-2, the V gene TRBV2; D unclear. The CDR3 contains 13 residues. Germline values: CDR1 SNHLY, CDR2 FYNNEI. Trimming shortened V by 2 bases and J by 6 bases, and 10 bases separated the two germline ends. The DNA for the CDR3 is TGTGCCAGCAGTGAACGGACGGAAAATGGCTACACCTTC. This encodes CASSERTENGYTF. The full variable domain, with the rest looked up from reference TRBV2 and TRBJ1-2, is EPEVTQTPSHQVTQMGQEVILRCVPISNHLYFYWYRQILGQKVEFLVSFYNNEISEKSEIFDDQFSVERPDGSNFTLKIRSTKLEDSAMYFCASSERTENGYTFGSGTRLTVV.